One sample yielded the 22 T cell receptor beta chains listed below, sequenced in a study of T-cell reconstitution after alpha-beta-depleted transplantation in children. Preparation of the TCRbeta library was carried out with unique molecular identifiers. TCRdb reanalysed the PCR reads using MiXCR and keeps one entry per CDR3 protein. The sample lists hundreds of thousands of distinct CDR3 sequences, about 12% occurring once. The starting material was PBMCs, obtained before TCRalphabeta/CD19-depleted stem cell transplant. These receptors all come from a girl aged 2 to 9 with congenital amegakaryocytic thrombocytopenia, due to receive a stem cell transplant.

Ten or more counts support this clonotype. The CDR3 nucleotides are TGTGCCAGCAGTTTAAATGAAAAACTGTTTTTT. It encodes CASSLNEKLFF. J is TRBJ1-4 and V is TRBV7-9; D is unresolved. Per the germline V gene, CDR1 is SEHNR and CDR2 is FQNEAQ (reference sequence). V gave up 6 bases and J gave up 5 bases, with 4 bases separating them. This CDR3 has 11 amino acids. Full variable domain (missing parts from reference TRBV7-9 and TRBJ1-4): DTGVSQNPRHKITKRGQNVTFRCDPISEHNRLYWYRQTLGQGPEFLTYFQNEAQLEKSRLLSDRFSAERPKGSFSTLEIQRTEQGDSAMYLCASSLNEKLFFGSGTQLSVL.

This clonotype was seen repeatedly, ten times or more. This chain joins TRBV5-1 and TRBJ2-2; no reliable D call. CDR1 SGHRS and CDR2 YFSETQ come from the germline V gene. The CDR3 loop spans 16 amino acids. Deletions cut 0 bases from V and 0 bases from J, with 9 bases between. The CDR3 spells CASSLELVANTGELFF. Here the CDR3 DNA reads TGCGCCAGCAGCTTGGAGTTGGTAGCGAACACCGGGGAGCTGTTTTTT.

This clonotype showed up just once. The chain has TRBV3-1 and TRBJ2-1; no firm D call. V was shortened by 3 bases and J by 6 bases, with 9 bases between the two germline ends. Germline V lookup: CDR1 LGHDT, CDR2 YNNKEL (reference sequence). The length of the CDR3 is 13 residues. This CDR3 reads CASSHLVGNEQFF. CDR3 sequence (DNA): TGTGCCAGCAGCCACTTGGTTGGCAATGAGCAGTTCTTC.

This clonotype was picked up many times. The chain recombines TRBV7-2 with TRBJ1-6; D perhaps matches TRBD1 (6 bases). The CDR3 loop spans 13 amino acids. Deletions cut 5 bases from V and 9 bases from J, with 11 bases between. CDR1 is SGHTA, CDR2 FQGNSA, per germline. CDR3 DNA sequence: TGTGCCAGCAGCCGCCGACAGGCTTCACCCCTCCACTTT. Its translation: CASSRRQASPLHF.

This clonotype was detected ten times or more. The rearrangement uses TRBV24-1 and TRBJ2-2, with 8 nucleotides matching TRBD2. The germline V gene encodes CDR1 KGHDR and CDR2 SFDVKD. The CDR3 has 16 residues. The junction had 3 bases not matched to a gene; V was cut back by 4 bases and J by 0 bases. CDR3 coding DNA: TGTGCCACCAGTGACCCGACTAGCGCGAACACCGGGGAGCTGTTTTTT. It is translated as CATSDPTSANTGELFF.

This clonotype was observed at least ten times. The rearrangement uses TRBV29-1 and TRBJ2-3, with D hard to call. This CDR3 spans 13 amino acids. Trimming removed 7 bases from V and 0 bases from J, with 11 bases in between. Per germline, CDR1 SQVTM and CDR2 ANQGSEA. CDR3 nucleotide sequence: TGCAGCGCCGACTTCCCAAGCACAGATACGCAGTATTTT. Its translation is CSADFPSTDTQYF.

This clonotype was found many times. The rearrangement joins TRBV5-1 to TRBJ2-2, with 7 positions matching TRBD1. The CDR3 length is 15 residues. The V gene end was trimmed by 4 bases and the J gene end by 6 bases; junction bases not matched to a gene: 9. Germline CDR1 and CDR2: SGHRS and YFSETQ. Here the CDR3 reads CASSRSGTEAGELFF. The CDR3 nucleotides read TGCGCCAGCAGCCGATCCGGGACAGAGGCCGGGGAGCTGTTTTTT.

This clonotype was seen ten or more times. The chain employs TRBV5-1 and TRBJ2-3; 7 nucleotides match TRBD2. V dropped 4 bases and J dropped 2; count of bases not matched to a gene: 7. Germline assignment: CDR1 SGHRS and CDR2 YFSETQ. CDR3 length equals 15 residues. CDR3 sequence (DNA): TGCGCCAGCAGCGGGGACTACAAACTCACAGATACGCAGTATTTT. Amino acids: CASSGDYKLTDTQYF.

This clonotype was found many times. This chain connects TRBV5-1 to TRBJ2-1; D unclear. This CDR3 is built from 12 residues. Germline CDR1 SGHRS, CDR2 YFSETQ. V lost 5 bases to trimming and J lost 5 bases, with 8 bases between them. The CDR3 DNA sequence: TGCGCCAGCAGGGATGAGAACAATGAGCAGTTCTTC. This sequence encodes CASRDENNEQFF. Using reference TRBV5-1 and TRBJ2-1 for the parts outside the CDR3, the full variable domain is KAGVTQTPRYLIKTRGQQVTLSCSPISGHRSVSWYQQTPGQGLQFLFEYFSETQRNKGNFPGRFSGRQFSNSRSEMNVSTLELGDSALYLCASRDENNEQFFGPGTRLTVL.

Ten or more counts support this clonotype. This chain uses TRBV5-1 with TRBJ2-1; 9 bases are shared with TRBD2. With 0 bases clipped from V and 5 bases from J, the junction kept 6 bases outside the gene matches. This CDR3 is 16 amino acids long. In germline, CDR1 is SGHRS, CDR2 YFSETQ. As DNA, the CDR3 is TGCGCCAGCAGCTTGGCCAGACTAGCGGTTAACAATGAGCAGTTCTTC. Translated, it gives CASSLARLAVNNEQFF.

This clonotype was recorded a few times. The chain links TRBV20-1 to TRBJ1-4; TRBD1 aligns across 12 bases. Trimming took 4 bases from V and 5 from J; bases not matched to a gene: 2. Germline V lookup: CDR1 DFQATT, CDR2 SNEGSKA (reference sequence). The CDR3 is 14 amino acids. The CDR3, as DNA: TGCAGTGCTAAGGGGACAGGGGGCAATGAAAAACTGTTTTTT. This gives the protein CSAKGTGGNEKLFF.

The chain combines TRBV5-1 with TRBJ2-3, with a possible D match to TRBD2 (6 bases). Germline V gene data show CDR1 as SGHRS and CDR2 as YFSETQ. V lost 4 bases and J 6 bases, leaving 18 bases between the germline ends. This CDR3 contains 15 residues. The CDR3 loop is CASSTTGVLADTQYF. The CDR3, as DNA: TGCGCCAGCAGCACGACGGGGGTACTTGCGGATACGCAGTATTTT.

This clonotype was seen a few times. This chain joins TRBV18 and TRBJ1-4, with D perhaps TRBD1 (6 bases). The CDR3 length is 15 residues. Between the trimmed V and J ends, which lost 2 bases and 7 bases, there was a span of 14 bases. Germline V gives CDR1 KGHSH, CDR2 LQKENI. The CDR3 here is CASSPTGIEGEKLFF. CDR3 DNA: TGTGCCAGCTCACCAACAGGGATTGAGGGTGAAAAACTGTTTTTT.

The chain links TRBV7-6 to TRBJ2-5; 7 positions agree with TRBD1. Looked up from germline, CDR1 is SGHVS and CDR2 is FNYEAQ. This CDR3 has 15 residues. The junction had 9 bases not matched to a gene; V was cut back by 1 base and J by 7 bases. The CDR3 region has the DNA TGTGCCAGCAGCTTAGATCAGGGGGAGAGTGTGACCCAGTACTTC. Translating gives CASSLDQGESVTQYF. Combining the CDR3 with reference TRBV7-6 and TRBJ2-5 gives the whole variable domain GAGVSQSPRYKVTKRGQDVALRCDPISGHVSLYWYRQALGQGPEFLTYFNYEAQQDKSGLPNDRFSAERPEGSISTLTIQRTEQRDSAMYRCASSLDQGESVTQYFGPGTRLLVL.

The sample holds many counts of this clonotype. The rearrangement uses TRBV20-1 and TRBJ2-7, with D perhaps assigned TRBD1 or TRBD2 (5 bases each). Germline loops: CDR1 DFQATT, CDR2 SNEGSKA (reference sequence). The CDR3 spans 12 residues. V was pared by 5 bases and J by 2 bases, with 10 bases between. DNA for the CDR3: TGCAGTGCTTGCAGGGACGCCTACGAGCAGTACTTC. Protein sequence: CSACRDAYEQYF.

This clonotype was recorded many times. The J gene is TRBJ1-1, the V gene TRBV10-3; D is undetermined. V lost 2 bases and J 1 base, leaving 8 bases between the germline ends. Germline CDR1 is ENHRY and CDR2 is SYGVKD. The CDR3 is 14 residues long. The CDR3 is CAISEEQGNTEAFF. The CDR3 DNA is TGTGCCATCAGTGAGGAGCAAGGGAACACTGAAGCTTTCTTT.

In this sample, this clonotype turned up a few times. The chain has TRBV7-9 and TRBJ2-1; tentatively, D is TRBD1 (6 bases). V lost 11 bases and J lost 8, with 19 bases in between. Germline lookup yields CDR1 SEHNR and CDR2 FQNEAQ (reference sequence). The CDR3 runs to 13 residues. CDR3 in amino acids: CAPTRTDIDEQFF. As DNA, the CDR3 is TGTGCCCCAACCCGGACAGACATCGATGAGCAGTTCTTC.

This chain links TRBV7-9 with TRBJ2-3; D remains unclear. V shed 7 bases and J shed 2 bases, with 16 bases lying between them. Germline V gene data show CDR1 as SEHNR and CDR2 as FQNEAQ (reference sequence). The CDR3 totals 15 residues. CDR3 loop: CASTAQWKDTDTQYF. The DNA for the CDR3 is TGTGCCAGCACTGCTCAGTGGAAGGACACAGATACGCAGTATTTT.

This clonotype has just a few counts. The chain uses TRBV6-5 and TRBJ2-5; no definite D call. Germline CDR1 MNHEY, CDR2 SVGAGI. This CDR3 contains 12 residues. Trimming took 6 bases from V and 1 from J, leaving 6 bases between them. Here the CDR3 reads CASRRPQETQYF. CDR3 DNA sequence: TGTGCCAGCAGACGGCCCCAAGAGACCCAGTACTTC.

This clonotype was seen many times. The V and J genes are TRBV18 and TRBJ2-7; a weak D match, TRBD1 (6 bases). CDR3 size: 15 residues. Germline CDR1 and CDR2: KGHSH and LQKENI. The germline V and J ends were trimmed by 1 base and 5 bases, with 15 bases remaining between them. CDR3 sequence: CASSPRQAVENEQYF. The CDR3 region has the DNA TGTGCCAGCTCACCACGACAGGCGGTCGAAAACGAGCAGTACTTC.

A note on this clonotype: A clone one base away is much larger, so this may be a read error. The chain uses TRBV10-3 and TRBJ1-2; a possible D gene is TRBD1 (5 bases). Between the trimmed V and J ends, which lost 4 bases and 1 base, there was a span of 16 bases. The CDR3 runs to 16 residues. Germline V lookup: CDR1 ENHRY, CDR2 SYGVKD. The CDR3 bases are TGTGCCATCAGTGGGGGGAAGGGGATGCGTAACTATGGCTACACCTTC. Its protein is CAISGGKGMRNYGYTF.

The chain carries TRBV20-1 and TRBJ2-1; 13 bases match TRBD2. Germline trimming cut 0 bases from V and 7 bases from J; bases unmatched to any gene: 3. The CDR3 has 15 residues. Germline V gene data show CDR1 as DFQATT and CDR2 as SNEGSKA (reference sequence). The chain's CDR3 is CSARELAGGVNEQFF. DNA of the CDR3: TGCAGTGCTAGAGAACTAGCGGGAGGGGTTAATGAGCAGTTCTTC.